This T cell receptor beta chain emerged from a study of blood T cell repertoires in COVID-19 (dated by TCRdb to the early 2020s). With regard to the full study: Samples from collaborators originated in the United States, Italy and Spain and spanned both the acute and convalescent phases of COVID-19. The prospective study material was composed of cDNA or gDNA derived from T cells, B-cell-depleted T cells, or PBMCs. The sample metadata nearly always contained a de-identified subject ID, COVID-19 status, age in years and sex. The dataset comprised deeply sampled blood TCRbeta repertoires from subjects exposed to, actively infected with, or recovered from COVID-19. The repertoires were made available in a free public database intended to serve as a resource for research on the immune response to SARS-CoV-2. Where available, HLA class I and class II types were taken from metadata supplied by the sample provider and were not determined by assay-based typing. The samples were drawn from two sources: the first 160 participants of the ongoing ImmuneRACE study, and 1,254 subjects contributed by 6 global collaborators.

The study at large found these results: The amount of clinical and demographic metadata varied by source and participant and was provided uncurated.

One collaborating source in Seattle enrolled patients during active infection and followed them longitudinally through the course of disease. Whole blood was collected in K2EDTA tubes by collaborating institutions according to the institutions' own protocols. Collaborator samples were shipped for TCRbeta analysis as frozen whole blood, isolated PBMCs, or DNA extracted from either sample type. In the case of this clone: Its binding antigen is unknown. Per-nucleotide qualities are absent, and no much larger clonotype sits a single base away.

TCRbeta CDR3 regions were amplified from genomic DNA by means of the immunoSEQ Assay, a bias-controlled multiplex PCR. As for the original processing: Nucleated cell counts per sample were estimated from amplification of reference gene primers within the assay. To quantify the absolute abundance of each unique TCRbeta CDR3 rearrangement, sequence reads were collapsed and filtered. For each sample, productive Simpson clonality was calculated as the square root of Simpson's diversity index over productive rearrangements. TCRdb provides this immuneACCESS table in a form limited to in-frame rearrangements. Some clones are lacking; in checked studies, under half of them reflect an unresolved V gene, and why the rest are absent is not known. For V, J and clone size, that table is used; D and trimming come from the DNA. The sample includes around 190,000 clones, with 82% observed a single time. The ten largest account for 7.8% of the sample.

V was cut back by 5 bases and J by 2 bases, leaving a gap of 10 bases between them. There are 13 amino acids in the CDR3, from cysteine to phenylalanine inclusive. CDR3 DNA only is kept here, 39 bases in frame from base 1. The germline V gene supplies CDR1 MDHEN and CDR2 SYDVKM. In this chain, TRBV28 is recombined with TRBJ2-7; the D gene is unclear. Input material: peripheral blood. The TCR was taken from a woman in her sixties or seventies with COVID-19, enrolled during active disease. The CDR3 corresponds to CASSSTATYEQYF. The DNA sequence follows: TGTGCCAGCAGTAGTACAGCCACCTACGAGCAGTACTTC.